Presented here are 12 T cell receptor beta chains from one specimen sequenced in a study of blood T cell repertoires in COVID-19. Method: immunoSEQ multiplex PCR; TCRdb's copy keeps in-frame clones and lacks some. The sample lists about 140,000 clones, about 83% occurring once. The sample was peripheral blood. All receptors come from a woman aged 40 to 49 with acute or convalescent COVID-19.

CDR3 DNA: TGCGCCAGCAGAAGCTATAACACCGGGGAGCTGTTTTTT. It specifies CASRSYNTGELFF. The chain carries TRBV4-1 and TRBJ2-2; no reliable D call. The CDR3 runs to 13 residues. Trimming removed 6 bases from V and 2 bases from J, with 7 bases in between. Germline CDR1 is MGHRA and CDR2 is YSYEKL.

This chain connects TRBV9 to TRBJ2-1, with D possibly being TRBD2 (6 bases). Germline values: CDR1 SGDLS, CDR2 YYNGEE. Between the trimmed V and J ends, which lost 0 bases and 9 bases, there was a span of 10 bases. The CDR3 length is 13 residues. The CDR3 sequence is CASSVVEGAEQFF. DNA of the CDR3: TGTGCCAGCAGCGTAGTGGAGGGAGCTGAGCAGTTCTTC.

This clone has just one count. V usage is TRBV4-3 and J usage is TRBJ1-5, with a weak D call TRBD1 (5 bases). V lost 0 bases and J 4 bases, leaving 22 bases between the germline ends. This CDR3 is built from 19 residues. Germline values: CDR1 LGHNA, CDR2 YSLEER. The CDR3 coding sequence is TGCGCCAGCAGCCAAGATATATCCCGTTGGCAGGGAGGTAATCAGCCCCAGCATTTT. Encoded protein: CASSQDISRWQGGNQPQHF.

The V and J genes are TRBV30 and TRBJ1-6; possibly TRBD1 for D (5 bases). Trimming took 5 bases from V and 7 from J, leaving 9 bases between them. Germline CDR1 and CDR2: GTSNPN and SVGIG (reference sequence). The CDR3 has 12 residues. CDR3 nucleotides: TGTGCCTGGGTTCGGGGGAATTCACCCCTCCACTTT. This translates into CAWVRGNSPLHF.

The chain carries TRBV21-1 and TRBJ2-5; TRBD1 is the table's D call and was not checked against the DNA. TRBV21-1 represents a pseudogene. The CDR3 consists of 19 residues. CDR3 in amino acids: CASSKWFRTGGPNQETQYF. CDR3 coding DNA: TGTGCCAGCAGCAAATGGTTTAGGACAGGGGGCCCAAACCAAGAGACCCAGTACTTC.

This clone was picked up a small number of times. The chain uses TRBV15 and TRBJ2-1, with D maybe TRBD2 (7 bases). With 1 base removed from V and 0 bases from J, the gap between germline ends came to 22 bases. The CDR3 contains 20 residues. Per germline, CDR1 LNHNV and CDR2 YYDKDF (reference sequence). The CDR3 DNA reads TGTGCCACCAGCAGAGGGGGGGGCGGGAGTGCCCTTAGCTCCTACAATGAGCAGTTCTTC. It specifies CATSRGGGGSALSSYNEQFF.

The rearrangement links TRBV7-2 to TRBJ2-3; possibly TRBD1 for D (5 bases). Germline CDR1 reads SGHTA; CDR2 reads FQGNSA. This CDR3 spans 15 amino acids. Between the trimmed V and J ends, which lost 1 base and 2 bases, there was a span of 10 bases. CDR3 coding DNA: TGTGCCAGCAGCTTAGACAGGCGTAACACAGATACGCAGTATTTT. This encodes CASSLDRRNTDTQYF.

The chain uses TRBV4-3 and TRBJ1-1; the D gene is possibly TRBD1 (5 bases). The V end lost 1 base, the J end lost 10 bases, and 13 bases lay between the germline ends. The germline V gene has CDR1 LGHNA and CDR2 YSLEER. This CDR3 has 13 amino acids. CDR3 nucleotide sequence: TGCGCCAGCAGCCAAGGCACCGCCGGGGGAGCTTTCTTT. Encoded protein: CASSQGTAGGAFF.

This chain links TRBV5-6 with TRBJ1-1, with 8 bases fitting TRBD1. This CDR3 has 13 residues. J was trimmed by 8 bases and V by 3 bases; bases with no gene match: 6. Germline-derived CDR1 and CDR2 are SGHDT and YYEEEE. In DNA, the CDR3 is TGTGCCAGCAGCTCTGGGACAGGATCCGAAGCTTTCTTT. Translating gives CASSSGTGSEAFF.

This chain joins TRBV20-1 and TRBJ1-1; D unresolved. CDR1 DFQATT and CDR2 SNEGSKA come from the germline V gene (reference sequence). CDR3 length: 11 amino acids. The chain's CDR3 is CSRWLNTEAFF. Written as DNA, the CDR3 is TGCAGCAGGTGGTTGAACACTGAAGCTTTCTTT.

The chain couples TRBV18 to TRBJ2-7; no firm D call. V was shortened by 0 bases and J by 6 bases, with 12 bases between the two germline ends. The CDR3 runs 14 residues. The V gene's germline CDR1 is KGHSH and CDR2 LQKENI. The CDR3 spells CASSPPGGSGEQYF. The CDR3 region has the DNA TGTGCCAGCTCACCACCGGGTGGGTCGGGCGAGCAGTACTTC.

The chain is built from TRBV7-6 and TRBJ2-1; 12 bases map to TRBD2. Trimming cost V 5 bases and J 8 bases; bases outside gene matches: 4. The CDR3 runs 14 residues. Per germline, CDR1 SGHVS and CDR2 FNYEAQ. CDR3 DNA sequence: TGTGCCAGCAGCCTACTAGCGGGGGGACATGAGCAGTTCTTC. Translated: CASSLLAGGHEQFF.